Below are 14 T cell receptor beta chains sequenced from a single sample in a study of T cell changes during pregnancy in multiple sclerosis. Only in-frame clones appear in the TCRdb table, and some are missing; sequencing was by immunoSEQ multiplex PCR. The sample contains about 70,000 clones, around 94% of which appear only once. Sequenced here: peripheral blood, sampled in the third trimester of pregnancy. The receptors stem from a female donor with multiple sclerosis, enrolled in a pregnancy study.

A single count supports this clone. The chain recombines TRBV5-1 with TRBJ2-5; 7 bases are a match to TRBD1. In germline, CDR1 is SGHRS, CDR2 YFSETQ. The CDR3 consists of 14 residues. The V segment lost 0 bases and the J segment 3 bases; nucleotides outside the gene matches: 2. The CDR3 bases are TGCGCCAGCAGCTTGGAGGGGGCCAAAGAGACCCAGTACTTC. Its protein is CASSLEGAKETQYF.

The chain has TRBV7-9 and TRBJ1-1; D may be TRBD1 (5 bases). The CDR3 runs to 13 residues. CDR1 is SEHNR, CDR2 FQNEAQ, per germline (reference sequence). V shed 0 bases and J shed 10 bases, with 12 bases lying between them. Written as DNA, the CDR3 is TGTGCCAGCAGCTTAGCGGCTACAGGCCGAGCTTTCTTT. Translating it yields CASSLAATGRAFF.

J is TRBJ2-3 and V is TRBV18; 8 bases agree with TRBD2. The CDR3 extends over 16 amino acids. Per germline, CDR1 KGHSH and CDR2 LQKENI. Unmatched junction bases numbered 4, after V lost 2 bases and J lost 0 bases. CDR3 coding DNA: TGTGCCAGCTCACCAGCGGCTAGCGGGAGCACAGATACGCAGTATTTT. Translated, it gives CASSPAASGSTDTQYF.

The sample holds one count of this clone. The rearrangement uses TRBV7-9 and TRBJ1-1; tentatively, D is TRBD1 (5 bases). The CDR3 consists of 12 residues. The V gene's germline CDR1 is SEHNR and CDR2 FQNEAQ (reference sequence). The V end was cut by 4 bases, the J end by 4 bases, with 7 bases between. CDR3 sequence (DNA): TGTGCCAGCAGCTCCCAGGGCACTGAAGCTTTCTTT. It yields the protein CASSSQGTEAFF.

V gene TRBV7-7 combines with J gene TRBJ1-5, with D possibly TRBD1 on 5 matching bases. This CDR3 has 17 residues. V lost 7 bases and J lost 3, with 22 bases in between. The germline CDR1 and CDR2 sequences are SSHAT and FNYEAQ (reference sequence). In DNA form, the CDR3 reads TGTGCCAGCACCGTAAGCACCGACAGCCTACACAATCAGCCCCAGCATTTT. This encodes CASTVSTDSLHNQPQHF.

This sequence joins TRBV18 and TRBJ1-4; D is uncertain. The germline V gene has CDR1 KGHSH and CDR2 LQKENI. This CDR3 comprises 17 residues. V gave up 0 bases and J gave up 0 bases, with 11 bases separating them. The DNA of the CDR3 is TGTGCCAGCTCACCACCGGGCAGCTTCGCAACTAATGAAAAACTGTTTTTT. Protein product: CASSPPGSFATNEKLFF.

The rearrangement joins TRBV4-3 to TRBJ1-2; D is uncertain. Trimming left V 0 bases short and J 8 bases short, with 10 bases between. The germline V gene has CDR1 LGHNA and CDR2 YSLEER. The CDR3 is 13 residues long. The DNA for the CDR3 is TGCGCCAGCAGCCAAGATGGAACGAGGGGCTACACCTTC. It is translated as CASSQDGTRGYTF.

The gene calls are TRBV14 and TRBJ2-7, with 7 bases fitting TRBD1. The CDR3 totals 16 residues. Losses at the gene ends were 4 bases for V and 6 bases for J; bases not matched to a gene: 15. Germline V lookup: CDR1 SGHDN, CDR2 FVKESK. Written as DNA, the CDR3 is TGTGCCAGCAGCCGGTTTAGGGGGCCCCGGAGCGGCGAGCAGTACTTC. It yields the protein CASSRFRGPRSGEQYF.

Only a few counts were recorded for this clone. This chain joins TRBV19 and TRBJ2-1; D not resolved. V was clipped by 0 bases and J by 4 bases, with 10 bases between them. The length of the CDR3 is 15 residues. Germline V CDR1 and CDR2: LNHDA, SQIVND (reference sequence). The CDR3 DNA is TGTGCCAGTAGTATAGAGAGAAACAGTTACAATGAGCAGTTCTTC. Amino acid sequence: CASSIERNSYNEQFF.

CDR3 nucleotides: TGTGCCAGCAGCGTGCCGGGACAGGGGCTCTCCGGGGAGCTGTTTTTT. This sequence encodes CASSVPGQGLSGELFF. This rearrangement joins TRBV5-8 to TRBJ2-2; 10 nucleotides line up with TRBD1. The junction had 9 bases not matched to a gene; V was cut back by 4 bases and J by 6 bases. Germline assignment: CDR1 SGHTS and CDR2 YDEGEE. CDR3 length: 16 amino acids.

V is TRBV5-1 and J is TRBJ1-1; maybe TRBD1 (5 bases). The CDR3 covers 14 residues. Per germline, CDR1 SGHRS and CDR2 YFSETQ. V lost 2 bases and J 5 bases, leaving 13 bases between the germline ends. CDR3: CASSFRGVSTEAFF. CDR3 coding DNA: TGCGCCAGCAGCTTTAGGGGCGTAAGTACTGAAGCTTTCTTT.

This clone was detected only once. The rearrangement joins TRBV6-1 to TRBJ1-2, with 8 positions matching TRBD1. With 4 bases clipped from V and 7 bases from J, the junction kept 5 bases outside the gene matches. The CDR3 is 13 amino acids. The germline gives CDR1 MNHNS, CDR2 SASEGT. CDR3 coding DNA: TGTGCCAGCAGTGCGGACAGGGTGCGTGGCTACACCTTC. Protein: CASSADRVRGYTF.

The chain couples TRBV7-3 to TRBJ2-5; the match to TRBD1 covers 8 bases. This CDR3 is built from 15 residues. Germline-derived CDR1 and CDR2 are SGHTA and FQGTGA. The V segment lost 0 bases and the J segment 6 bases; nucleotides outside the gene matches: 6. CDR3 in amino acids: CASSLTSDRVKTQYF. The CDR3 region has the DNA TGTGCCAGCAGCTTAACGTCGGACAGGGTAAAGACCCAGTACTTC.

V and J are TRBV7-2 and TRBJ2-3, with 11 bases identical to TRBD2. Germline CDR1 and CDR2: SGHTA and FQGNSA. There are 16 residues in the CDR3. After removal of 5 bases from V and 4 bases from J, the junction contained 8 bases not matched to a gene. The CDR3 nucleotides read TGTGCCAGCAGCCCTCCCCTAGCGGGGGGCCCAGATACGCAGTATTTT. Its translation is CASSPPLAGGPDTQYF.